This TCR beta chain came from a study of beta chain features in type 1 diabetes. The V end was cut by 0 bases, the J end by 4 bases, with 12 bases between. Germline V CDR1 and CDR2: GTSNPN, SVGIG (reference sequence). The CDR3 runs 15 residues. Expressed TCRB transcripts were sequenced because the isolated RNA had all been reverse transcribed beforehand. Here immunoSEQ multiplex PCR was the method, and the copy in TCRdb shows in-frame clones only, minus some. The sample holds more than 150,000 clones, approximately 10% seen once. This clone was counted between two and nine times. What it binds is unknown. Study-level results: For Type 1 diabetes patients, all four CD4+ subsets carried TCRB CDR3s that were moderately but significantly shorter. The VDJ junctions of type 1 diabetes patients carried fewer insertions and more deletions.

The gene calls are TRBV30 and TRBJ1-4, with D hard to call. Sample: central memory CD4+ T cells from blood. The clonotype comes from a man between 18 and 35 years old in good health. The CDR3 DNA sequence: TGTGCCTGGAGTGTAAATAGGGTACTTAATGAAAAACTGTTTTTT. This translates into CAWSVNRVLNEKLFF.